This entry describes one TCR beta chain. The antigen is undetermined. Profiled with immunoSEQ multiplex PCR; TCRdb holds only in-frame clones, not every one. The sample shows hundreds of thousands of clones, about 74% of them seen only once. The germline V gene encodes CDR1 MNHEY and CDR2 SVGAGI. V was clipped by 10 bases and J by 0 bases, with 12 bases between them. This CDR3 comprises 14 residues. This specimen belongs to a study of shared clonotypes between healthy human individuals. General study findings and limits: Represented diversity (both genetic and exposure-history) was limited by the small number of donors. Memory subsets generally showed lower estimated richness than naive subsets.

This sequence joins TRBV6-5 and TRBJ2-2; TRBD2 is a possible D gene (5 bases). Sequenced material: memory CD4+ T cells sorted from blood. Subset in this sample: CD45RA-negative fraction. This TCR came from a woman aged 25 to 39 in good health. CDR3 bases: TGTGCCATCTCAGCGGCATCGAACACCGGGGAGCTGTTTTTT. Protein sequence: CAISAASNTGELFF.